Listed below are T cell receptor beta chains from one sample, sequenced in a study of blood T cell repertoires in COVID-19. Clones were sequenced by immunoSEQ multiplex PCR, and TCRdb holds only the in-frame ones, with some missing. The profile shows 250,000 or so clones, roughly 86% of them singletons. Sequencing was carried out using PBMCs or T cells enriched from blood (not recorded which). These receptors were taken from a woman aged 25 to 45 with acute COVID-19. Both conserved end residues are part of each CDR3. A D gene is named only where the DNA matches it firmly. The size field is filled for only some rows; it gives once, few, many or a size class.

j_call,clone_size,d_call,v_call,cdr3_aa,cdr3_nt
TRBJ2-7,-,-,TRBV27,CASRAVNSYEQYF,TGTGCCAGCAGGGCGGTAAACTCCTACGAGCAGTACTTC
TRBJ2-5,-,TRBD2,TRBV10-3,CAISDLASGGETQYF,TGTGCCATCAGTGACCTAGCGTCGGGGGGAGAGACCCAGTACTTC
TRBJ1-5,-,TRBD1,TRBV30,CAWSTGDDQPQHF,TGTGCCTGGTCGACAGGGGATGATCAGCCCCAGCATTTT
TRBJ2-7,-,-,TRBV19,CASSIGGGPYEQYF,TGTGCCAGTAGTATAGGGGGCGGCCCCTACGAGCAGTACTTC
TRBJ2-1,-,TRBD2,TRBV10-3,CAIPGLAYYNEQFF,TGTGCCATTCCGGGACTAGCTTACTACAATGAGCAGTTCTTC
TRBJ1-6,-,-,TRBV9,CASSAGRVGQGNYSPLHF,TGTGCCAGCAGCGCCGGCAGGGTTGGGCAGGGAAATTATTCACCCCTCCACTTT
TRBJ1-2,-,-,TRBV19,CASSKRFTYGYTF,TGTGCCAGTAGTAAGAGATTTACCTATGGCTACACCTTC
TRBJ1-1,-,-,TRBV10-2,CASRSPAVNTEAFF,TGCGCCAGCCGGAGTCCAGCGGTGAACACTGAAGCTTTCTTT
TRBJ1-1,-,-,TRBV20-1,CSASTLTGNTEAFF,TGCAGTGCTAGTACCCTTACAGGGAACACTGAAGCTTTCTTT
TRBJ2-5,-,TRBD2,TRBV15,CATSKYSGGVSETQYF,TGTGCCACCAGCAAATATAGCGGGGGGGTCTCAGAGACCCAGTACTTC
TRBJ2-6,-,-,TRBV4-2,CASSQEAGSGANVLTF,TGTGCCAGCAGCCAAGAGGCCGGGTCCGGGGCCAACGTCCTGACTTTC
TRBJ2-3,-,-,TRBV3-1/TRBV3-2,CASSQSGARPDTQYF,TGTGCCAGCAGCCAGTCAGGGGCGCGCCCAGATACGCAGTATTTT
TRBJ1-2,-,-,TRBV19,CATLDRELNYGYTF,TGTGCCACCTTGGACAGAGAACTGAACTATGGCTACACCTTC
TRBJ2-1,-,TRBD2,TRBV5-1,CASSDQPGLAGGEQFF,TGCGCCAGCAGCGACCAACCGGGACTAGCGGGGGGAGAGCAGTTCTTC
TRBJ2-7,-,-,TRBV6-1,CASSEPPGGSSYEQYF,TGTGCCAGCAGTGAACCTCCAGGAGGGAGCTCCTACGAGCAGTACTTC
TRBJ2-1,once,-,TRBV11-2,CASSLGMLGGHPAYNEQFF,TGTGCCAGCAGCTTAGGGATGCTCGGGGGGCACCCCGCCTACAATGAGCAGTTCTTC
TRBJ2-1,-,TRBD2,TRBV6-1,CASRATSGGAYEQFF,TGTGCCAGCAGAGCAACTAGCGGGGGGGCTTATGAGCAGTTCTTC
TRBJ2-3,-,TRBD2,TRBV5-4,CASSFGRSGQYF,TGTGCCAGCAGCTTCGGGAGGTCCGGGCAGTATTTT
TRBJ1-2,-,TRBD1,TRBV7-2,CASSSDRGLYGYTF,TGTGCCAGCAGCTCAGACAGGGGTCTCTATGGCTACACCTTC
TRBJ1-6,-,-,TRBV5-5,CASSLVDSDNSPLHF,TGTGCCAGCAGCTTGGTTGACAGCGATAATTCACCCCTCCACTTT
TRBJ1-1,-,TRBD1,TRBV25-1,CASSNTGDAEAFF,TGTGCCAGCAGTAATACAGGGGACGCTGAAGCTTTCTTT
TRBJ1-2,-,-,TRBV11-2,CASSWRGAGYGYTF,TGTGCCAGCAGCTGGCGGGGGGCTGGGTATGGCTACACCTTC
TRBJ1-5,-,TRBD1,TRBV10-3,CAISLSRDSNQPQHF,TGTGCCATCAGCCTGTCCCGGGACAGTAATCAGCCCCAGCATTTT
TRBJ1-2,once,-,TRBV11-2,CASSTRTPSKDRYTF,TGTGCCAGCAGCACCCGGACACCCTCAAAAGATCGCTACACCTTC
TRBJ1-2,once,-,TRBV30,CAWSVLGQGDGYTF,TGTGCCTGGAGTGTGTTGGGTCAGGGCGATGGCTACACCTTC
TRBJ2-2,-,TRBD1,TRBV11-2,CASSPGQGLTGELFF,TGTGCCAGCAGTCCGGGACAGGGCCTTACCGGGGAGCTGTTTTTT
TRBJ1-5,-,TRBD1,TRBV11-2,CASSLGRTGGPQHF,TGTGCCAGCAGCTTAGGGAGAACAGGGGGGCCCCAGCATTTT
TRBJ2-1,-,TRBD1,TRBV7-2,CASSLSGTGNNEQFF,TGTGCCAGCAGCCTCTCCGGGACAGGTAACAATGAGCAGTTCTTC
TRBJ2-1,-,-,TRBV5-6,CASSLAWQFYPYNEQFF,TGTGCCAGCAGCTTGGCCTGGCAGTTTTATCCCTACAATGAGCAGTTCTTC
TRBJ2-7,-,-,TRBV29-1,CSVEEGRQSAYEQYF,TGCAGCGTTGAAGAGGGCCGACAGTCAGCCTACGAGCAGTACTTC
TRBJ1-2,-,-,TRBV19,CASTPGGGAGYTF,TGTGCCAGTACCCCGGGGGGGGGCGCTGGCTACACCTTC
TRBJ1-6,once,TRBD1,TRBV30,CAWTGQANSPLHF,TGTGCCTGGACGGGACAGGCTAATTCACCCCTCCACTTT
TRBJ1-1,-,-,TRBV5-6,CASSIQGANTEAFF,TGTGCCAGCAGCATACAGGGCGCGAACACTGAAGCTTTCTTT
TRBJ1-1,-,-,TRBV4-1,CASSQSTAVATEAFF,TGCGCCAGCAGCCAGTCAACCGCGGTTGCAACTGAAGCTTTCTTT
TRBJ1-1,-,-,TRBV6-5,CASVSRQNTEAFF,TGTGCCAGTGTTAGCCGGCAGAACACTGAAGCTTTCTTT